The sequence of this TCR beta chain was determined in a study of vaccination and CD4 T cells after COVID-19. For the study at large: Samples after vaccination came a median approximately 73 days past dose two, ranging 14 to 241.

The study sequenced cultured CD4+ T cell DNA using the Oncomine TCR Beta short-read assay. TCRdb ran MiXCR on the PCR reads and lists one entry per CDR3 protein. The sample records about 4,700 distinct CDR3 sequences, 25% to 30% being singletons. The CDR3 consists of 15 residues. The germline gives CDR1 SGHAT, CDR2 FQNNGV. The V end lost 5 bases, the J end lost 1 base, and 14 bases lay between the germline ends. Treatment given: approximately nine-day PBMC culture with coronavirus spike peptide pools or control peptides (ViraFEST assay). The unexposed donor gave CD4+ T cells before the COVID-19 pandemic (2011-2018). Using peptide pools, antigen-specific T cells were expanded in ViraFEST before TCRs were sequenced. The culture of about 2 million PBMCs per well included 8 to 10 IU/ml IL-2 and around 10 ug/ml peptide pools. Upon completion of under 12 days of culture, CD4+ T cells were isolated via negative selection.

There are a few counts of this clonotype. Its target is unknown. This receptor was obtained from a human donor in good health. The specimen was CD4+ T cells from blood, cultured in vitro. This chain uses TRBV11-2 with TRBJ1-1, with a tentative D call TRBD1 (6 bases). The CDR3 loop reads CASSDIGQSNTEAFF. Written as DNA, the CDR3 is TGTGCCAGCAGCGACATCGGACAGTCGAACACTGAAGCTTTCTTT.